The clone carrying this T cell receptor (beta chain) was detected many times. The antigen remains undetermined. This sample is drawn from a study of T cells after posttransplantation cyclophosphamide. Study observations and caveats: Recipient CMV seropositivity and CMV reactivation strongly tracked TRB clonality.

The CDR3 runs 13 residues. J gave up 7 bases and V 1 base, and 0 bases lay outside the gene matches. The germline V gene has CDR1 MNHEY and CDR2 SMNVEV (reference sequence). Treatment was busulfan-fludarabine conditioning, a marrow graft, and cyclophosphamide on days +3 and +4. Profiled with immunoSEQ multiplex PCR; TCRdb holds only in-frame clones, not every one. This sample carries more than 10,000 clones and no singletons, and about 25% goes to the top ten. This specimen consisted of PBMCs, obtained after allogeneic stem cell transplant with posttransplant cyclophosphamide. The rearrangement joins TRBV27 to TRBJ2-2; TRBD2 matches 7 bases. This receptor was taken from a female patient in her thirties or forties who received an allogeneic stem cell transplant from an unrelated donor, was CMV-positive, and had acute GVHD only. A share of the T cells may be of graft donor origin. CDR3 loop: CASSLWGGGELFF. The CDR3, as DNA: TGTGCCAGCAGTTTATGGGGGGGCGGGGAGCTGTTTTTT.